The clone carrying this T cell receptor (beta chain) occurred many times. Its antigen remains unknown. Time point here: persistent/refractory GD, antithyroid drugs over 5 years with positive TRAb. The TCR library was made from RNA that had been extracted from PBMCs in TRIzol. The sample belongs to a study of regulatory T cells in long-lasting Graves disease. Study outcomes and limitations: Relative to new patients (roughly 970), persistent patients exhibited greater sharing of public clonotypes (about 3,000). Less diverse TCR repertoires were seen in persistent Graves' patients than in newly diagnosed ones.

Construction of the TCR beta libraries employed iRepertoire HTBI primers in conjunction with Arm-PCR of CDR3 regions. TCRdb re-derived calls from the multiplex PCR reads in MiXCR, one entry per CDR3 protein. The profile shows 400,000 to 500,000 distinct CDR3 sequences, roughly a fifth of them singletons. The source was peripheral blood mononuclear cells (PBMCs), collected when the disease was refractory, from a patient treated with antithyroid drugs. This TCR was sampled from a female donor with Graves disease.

The CDR3 nucleotides are TGTGCCAGTGGAACAGGGGTACTCACCGGGGAGCTGTTTTTT. It encodes CASGTGVLTGELFF. J is TRBJ2-2 and V is TRBV19, with 7 bases that match TRBD1. J gave up 4 bases and V 8 bases, and 7 bases lay outside the gene matches. Germline CDR1 LNHDA, CDR2 SQIVND (reference sequence). The CDR3 length is 14 residues.